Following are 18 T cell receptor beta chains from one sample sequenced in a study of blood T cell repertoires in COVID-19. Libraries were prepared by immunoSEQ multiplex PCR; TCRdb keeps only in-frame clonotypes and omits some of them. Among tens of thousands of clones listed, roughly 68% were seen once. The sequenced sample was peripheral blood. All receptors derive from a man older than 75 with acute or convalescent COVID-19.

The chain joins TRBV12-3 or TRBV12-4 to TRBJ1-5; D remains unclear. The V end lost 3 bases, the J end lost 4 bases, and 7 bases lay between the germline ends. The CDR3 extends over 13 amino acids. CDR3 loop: CASSFNGNQPQHF. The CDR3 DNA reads TGTGCCAGCAGTTTTAACGGGAATCAGCCCCAGCATTTT.

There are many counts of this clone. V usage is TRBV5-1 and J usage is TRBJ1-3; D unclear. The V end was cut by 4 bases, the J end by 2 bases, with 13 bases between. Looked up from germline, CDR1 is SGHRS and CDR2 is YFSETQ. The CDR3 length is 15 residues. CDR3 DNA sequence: TGCGCCAGCAGCCCGGCGGGGTATACTGGAAACACCATATATTTT. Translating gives CASSPAGYTGNTIYF.

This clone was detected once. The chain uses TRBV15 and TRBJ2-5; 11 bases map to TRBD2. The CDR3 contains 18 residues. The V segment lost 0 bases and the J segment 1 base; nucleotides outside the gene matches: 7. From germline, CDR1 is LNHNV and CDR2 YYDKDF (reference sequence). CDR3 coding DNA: TGTGCCACCAGCAGAGAGCGTGGGACTAGCGGTCCCCAAGAGACCCAGTACTTC. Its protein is CATSRERGTSGPQETQYF.

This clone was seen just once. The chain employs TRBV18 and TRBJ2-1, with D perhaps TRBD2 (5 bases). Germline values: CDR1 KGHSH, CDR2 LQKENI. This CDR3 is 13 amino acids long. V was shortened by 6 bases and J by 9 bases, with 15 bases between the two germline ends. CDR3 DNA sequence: TGTGCCAGCTCTCCTGGCCAAACTAGTGAGCAGTTCTTC. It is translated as CASSPGQTSEQFF.

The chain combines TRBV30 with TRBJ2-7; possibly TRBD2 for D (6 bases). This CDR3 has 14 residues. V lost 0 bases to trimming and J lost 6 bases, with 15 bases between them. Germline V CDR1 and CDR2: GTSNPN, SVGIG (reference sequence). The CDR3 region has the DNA TGTGCCTGGAGTGTAAGGCGACTAGTTGGCGAGCAGTACTTC. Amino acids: CAWSVRRLVGEQYF.

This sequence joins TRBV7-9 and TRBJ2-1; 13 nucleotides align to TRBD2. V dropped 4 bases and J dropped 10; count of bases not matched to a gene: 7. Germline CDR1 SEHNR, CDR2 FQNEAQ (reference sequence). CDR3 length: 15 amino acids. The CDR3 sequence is CASSWVGLAGVEQFF. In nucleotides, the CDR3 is TGTGCCAGCAGCTGGGTAGGACTAGCGGGAGTGGAGCAGTTCTTC.

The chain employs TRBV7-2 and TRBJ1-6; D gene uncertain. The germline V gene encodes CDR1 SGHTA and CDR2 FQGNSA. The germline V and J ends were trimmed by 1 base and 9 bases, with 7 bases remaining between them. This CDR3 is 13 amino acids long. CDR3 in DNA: TGTGCCAGCAGCTTAGTGTTTAGTTCACCCCTCCACTTT. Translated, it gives CASSLVFSSPLHF.

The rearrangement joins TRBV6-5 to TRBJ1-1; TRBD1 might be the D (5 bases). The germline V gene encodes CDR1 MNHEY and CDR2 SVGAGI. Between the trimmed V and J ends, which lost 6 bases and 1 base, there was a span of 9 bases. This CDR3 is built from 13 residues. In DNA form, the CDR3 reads TGTGCCAGCAGCAAGACAGCGAACACTGAAGCTTTCTTT. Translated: CASSKTANTEAFF.

The CDR3 bases are TGTGCCAGCAGCAAAGGGGGTTATCAGCCCCAGCATTTT. Its translation is CASSKGGYQPQHF. The J gene is TRBJ1-5, the V gene TRBV11-2; maybe TRBD1 (6 bases). With 5 bases removed from V and 5 bases from J, the gap between germline ends came to 10 bases. This CDR3 spans 13 amino acids. CDR1 is SGHAT, CDR2 FQNNGV, per germline. Using reference TRBV11-2 and TRBJ1-5 for the parts outside the CDR3, the full variable domain is EAGVAQSPRYKIIEKRQSVAFWCNPISGHATLYWYQQILGQGPKLLIQFQNNGVVDDSQLPKDRFSAERLKGVDSTLKIQPAKLEDSAVYLCASSKGGYQPQHFGDGTRLSIL.

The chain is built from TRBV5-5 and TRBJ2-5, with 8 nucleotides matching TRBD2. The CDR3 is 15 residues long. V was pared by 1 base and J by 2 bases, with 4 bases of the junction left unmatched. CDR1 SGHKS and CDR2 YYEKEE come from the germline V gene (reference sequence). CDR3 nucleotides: TGTGCCAGCAGCTTGAGCGGGAGAGGACAAGAGACCCAGTACTTC. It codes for CASSLSGRGQETQYF.

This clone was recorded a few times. The CDR3 sequence is CASSLARGYPSAQHF. The CDR3 DNA follows: TGTGCCAGCAGTTTAGCCAGGGGTTACCCCTCGGCCCAGCATTTT. The chain is built from TRBV28 and TRBJ1-5, with D perhaps matching TRBD1 (6 bases). This CDR3 is built from 15 residues. Germline V gene data show CDR1 as MDHEN and CDR2 as SYDVKM. Trimming stripped 2 bases from V and 11 bases from J, with 19 bases between.

The chain's CDR3 is CASSSPTFFSGRDYEQYF. The CDR3 DNA reads as TGTGCCAGCAGCTCACCGACCTTCTTTAGCGGGAGGGACTACGAGCAGTACTTC. The chain couples TRBV7-9 to TRBJ2-5, with TRBD2 matching over 11 bases. The assigned J gene may be wrong: the sequence end matches TRBJ2-7 better. This CDR3 comprises 18 residues. CDR1 and CDR2 (germline): SEHNR, FQNEAQ (reference sequence).

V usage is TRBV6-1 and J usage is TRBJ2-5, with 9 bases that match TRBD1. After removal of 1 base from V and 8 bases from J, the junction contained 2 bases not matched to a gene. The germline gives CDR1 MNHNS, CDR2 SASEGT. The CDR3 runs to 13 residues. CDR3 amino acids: CASSEDTGGTQYF. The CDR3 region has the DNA TGTGCCAGCAGTGAAGACACAGGGGGCACCCAGTACTTC.

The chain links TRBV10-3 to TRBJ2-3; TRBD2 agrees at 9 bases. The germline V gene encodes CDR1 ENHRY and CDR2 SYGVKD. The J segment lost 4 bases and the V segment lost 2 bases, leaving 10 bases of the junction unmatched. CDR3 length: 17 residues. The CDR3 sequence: CAISEGSVVAGADTQYF. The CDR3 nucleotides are TGTGCCATCAGTGAGGGTAGTGTAGTAGCGGGAGCAGATACGCAGTATTTT.

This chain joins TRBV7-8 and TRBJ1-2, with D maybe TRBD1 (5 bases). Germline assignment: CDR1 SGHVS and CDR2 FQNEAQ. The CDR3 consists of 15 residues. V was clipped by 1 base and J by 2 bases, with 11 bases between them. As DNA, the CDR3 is TGTGCCAGCAGCTTAGGGGTAGGGGTCAACTATGGCTACACCTTC. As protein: CASSLGVGVNYGYTF.

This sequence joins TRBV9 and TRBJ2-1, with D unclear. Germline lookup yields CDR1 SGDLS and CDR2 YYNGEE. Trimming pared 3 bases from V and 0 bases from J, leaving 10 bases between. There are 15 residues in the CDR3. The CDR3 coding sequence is TGTGCCAGCAGCGAAGGTAGCCGCTCCTACAATGAGCAGTTCTTC. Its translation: CASSEGSRSYNEQFF.

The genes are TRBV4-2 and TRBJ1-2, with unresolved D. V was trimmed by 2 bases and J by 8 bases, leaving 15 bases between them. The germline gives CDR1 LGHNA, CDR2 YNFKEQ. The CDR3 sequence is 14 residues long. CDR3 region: CASSQPRPDTGYTF. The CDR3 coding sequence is TGTGCCAGCAGCCAACCCCGGCCCGACACGGGCTACACCTTC.

DNA for the CDR3: TGTGCCAGCAGTTCACAGGGGGGAGGCACAGATACGCAGTATTTT. Translated, it gives CASSSQGGGTDTQYF. The chain employs TRBV28 and TRBJ2-3; 8 nucleotides align to TRBD1. The CDR3 loop spans 15 amino acids. Per germline, CDR1 MDHEN and CDR2 SYDVKM. V gave up 4 bases and J gave up 1 base; unmatched junction bases: 4.